This TCR beta chain was sequenced during a study of blood T cell repertoires in COVID-19 (TCRdb year 2020). Regarding the research as a whole: The collaborator samples originated in the United States, Italy and Spain and spanned the acute and convalescent phases of COVID-19. Subjects who had been exposed to COVID-19, were actively infected with it, or had recovered from it provided the deeply sampled blood TCRbeta repertoires that made up the dataset. The material from the prospective study consisted of cDNA or gDNA derived from T cells, B-cell-depleted T cells, or PBMCs. Sample metadata almost always included a de-identified subject ID, COVID-19 status, age in years and sex. The samples were drawn from the first 160 participants of the ongoing ImmuneRACE study and from 950 to 1,500 subjects provided by 6 global collaborators. Where available, HLA class I and class II types were taken from metadata supplied by the sample provider and were not determined by assay-based typing. A freely available public database, intended as a resource for researchers studying the immune response to SARS-CoV-2, is where the repertoires were released. Paper-wide results and their limitations: The amount of clinical and demographic metadata varied by source and participant and was provided uncurated.

Enrolling through a virtual design, the prospective study's participants ranged in age from roughly 18 to 89 years and lived across about two dozen United States geographic areas. Cohort assignment in the prospective study relied on participant-reported clinical history from a screening survey and a study questionnaire. Recovered participants in ImmuneRACE Cohort 3 were defined as having two consecutive negative NP/OP PCR tests, clearance from a healthcare professional, or resolution of symptoms. In the prospective study, whole blood, serum and a nasopharyngeal or oropharyngeal swab were collected from each participant by mobile phlebotomists. Prospective study participants could optionally give additional blood draws and questionnaires over an approximately two-month period. Before DNA extraction, blood samples from the prospective study were shipped at room temperature or frozen. TCRbeta CDR3 regions were amplified from genomic DNA using the immunoSEQ Assay, a bias-controlled multiplex PCR. In the original analysis: The number of nucleated cells in each sample was estimated from the amplification of reference gene primers within the assay. To quantify the absolute abundance of each unique TCRbeta CDR3 rearrangement, sequence reads were collapsed and filtered. For each sample, productive Simpson clonality was calculated as the square root of Simpson's diversity index over productive rearrangements. The immuneACCESS repertoire file appears here via TCRdb, limited to in-frame rearrangements. These files lack a portion of the clones; in checked studies, under half of the deficit traces to unresolved V genes, and the cause of the others is not known. V, J and clone size were drawn from that table, and D and trimming were deduced from the DNA. For this sample the table gives approximately 130,000 clones, of which roughly four fifths were detected only once. In total, the top ten clones hold 18% of the sample.

The germline V gene provides CDR1 SGHAT and CDR2 FQNNGV. Germline trimming: 5 bases from V, 7 bases from J; junction bases outside gene matches: 9. The CDR3, from cysteine to phenylalanine, totals 15 residues. Only the CDR3 region is kept as DNA, spanning 45 bases read in frame from base 1. With respect to this clone: The antigen this receptor binds is unknown. No much larger clone is present one base from it, and per-base qualities are unavailable.

The receptor's source is a man under 40 who had recovered from COVID-19. Sequencing input: PBMCs or T cells enriched from blood (not recorded which). The chain was built from TRBV11-2 and TRBJ2-2; TRBD1 aligns with 8 central bases. The CDR3 is CASSVSGGLGGELFF. The DNA sequence is as follows: TGTGCCAGCAGCGTATCAGGGGGCTTGGGCGGGGAGCTGTTTTTT.